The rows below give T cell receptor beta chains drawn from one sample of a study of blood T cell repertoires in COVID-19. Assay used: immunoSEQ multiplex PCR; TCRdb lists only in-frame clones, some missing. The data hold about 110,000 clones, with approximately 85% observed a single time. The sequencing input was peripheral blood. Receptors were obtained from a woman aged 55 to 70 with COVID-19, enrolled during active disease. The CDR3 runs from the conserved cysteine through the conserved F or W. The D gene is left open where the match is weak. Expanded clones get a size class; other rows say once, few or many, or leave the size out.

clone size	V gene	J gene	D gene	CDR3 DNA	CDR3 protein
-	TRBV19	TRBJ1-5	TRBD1	TGTGCCAGTACGACGGGACAGGGGACACAGCCCCAGCATTTT	CASTTGQGTQPQHF
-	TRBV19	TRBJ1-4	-	TGTGCCAGTAGTCCCCCAGGCAACCATAATGAAAAACTGTTTTTT	CASSPPGNHNEKLFF
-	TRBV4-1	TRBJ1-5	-	TGCGCCAGCAGCCAGAGGGAACAGGGCGTAAATCAGCCCCAGCATTTT	CASSQREQGVNQPQHF
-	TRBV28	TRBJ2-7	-	TGTGCCAGCAGTTCTCGGGGAGCGGGCCTCTCCTACGAGCAGTACTTC	CASSSRGAGLSYEQYF
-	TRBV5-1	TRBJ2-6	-	TGCGCCAGCAGCTTGGGCAGCTCTGGGGCCAACGTCCTGACTTTC	CASSLGSSGANVLTF
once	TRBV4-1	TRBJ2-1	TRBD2	TGCGCCAGCAGCCCTCGGATGGGGACTAGGGCTGGGGATGAGCAGTTCTTC	CASSPRMGTRAGDEQFF
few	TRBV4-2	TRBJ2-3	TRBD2	TGTGCCAGCAGCCAAGAACCTCGCGGGGGGGCCAGAGATACGCAGTATTTT	CASSQEPRGGARDTQYF
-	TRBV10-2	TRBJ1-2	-	TGCGCCAGCAGTGAACGGGTTTGGGATGGCTACACCTTC	CASSERVWDGYTF
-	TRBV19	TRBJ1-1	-	TGTGCCAGTAGTCAAAGCAGGGGAGTGGACACTGAAGCTTTCTTT	CASSQSRGVDTEAFF
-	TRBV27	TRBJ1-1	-	TGTGCCAGCAGTCTTCAGGGATTTTATTCGGACACTGAAGCTTTCTTT	CASSLQGFYSDTEAFF
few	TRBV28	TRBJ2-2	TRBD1	TGTGCCAGCCTTCTGGGACAGGGGGCTGCCGGGGAGCTGTTTTTT	CASLLGQGAAGELFF
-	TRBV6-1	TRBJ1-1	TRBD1	TGTGCCAGCAGTGAAACCGGGACAGTTTTTTTTCGGGTGAACACTGAAGCTTTCTTT	CASSETGTVFFRVNTEAFF
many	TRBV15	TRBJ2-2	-	TGTGCCACCAGCAGAGATCTAAGCGAGTCCTCCGAGCTGTTTTTT	CATSRDLSESSELFF
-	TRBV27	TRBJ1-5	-	TGTGCCAGCAGGCTTTGGGGGGGAGATCAGCCCCAGCATTTT	CASRLWGGDQPQHF
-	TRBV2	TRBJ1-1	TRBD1	TGTGCCAGCAGAATGGGACAGCGACCAAACACTGAAGCTTTCTTT	CASRMGQRPNTEAFF
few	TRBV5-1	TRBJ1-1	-	TGCGCCAGCAGCTTCAGGTATGCAGGCACGGAAGCTTTCTTT	CASSFRYAGTEAFF
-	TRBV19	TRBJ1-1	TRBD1	TGTGCCAGCAAAACAGGGGGCTTGGACACTGAAGCTTTCTTT	CASKTGGLDTEAFF
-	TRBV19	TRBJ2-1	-	TGTGCCAGTAGTTTCGGTGACTCCTACAATGAGCAGTTCTTC	CASSFGDSYNEQFF
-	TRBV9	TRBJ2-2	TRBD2	TGTGCCAGCACGGTGCGGGGGGAAGGCACCGGGGAGCTGTTTTTT	CASTVRGEGTGELFF
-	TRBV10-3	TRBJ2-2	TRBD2	TGTGCCATCCCATCTCCCACTAGCGGGGGGGCCCTCGGGGAGCTGTTTTTT	CAIPSPTSGGALGELFF
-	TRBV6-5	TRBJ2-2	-	TGTGCCAGCGCGCGAACCGGGGAGCTGTTTTTT	CASARTGELFF
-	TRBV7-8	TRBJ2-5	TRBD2	TGTGCCAGCAGCTTTCTAGGTAGCGGGGGACTCACTAAAGAGACCCAGTACTTC	CASSFLGSGGLTKETQYF
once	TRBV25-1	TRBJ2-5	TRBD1	TGTGCCAGCAGAAGGACAGGGCGGGTGGCCCAGTACTTC	CASRRTGRVAQYF
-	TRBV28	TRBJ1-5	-	TGTGCCAGCAGTTCGGGTAATCAGCCCCAGCATTTT	CASSSGNQPQHF
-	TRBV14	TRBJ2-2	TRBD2	TGTGCCAGCAGCCAAGAGCGGAGACTAGCAAGAAACACCGGGGAGCTGTTTTTT	CASSQERRLARNTGELFF
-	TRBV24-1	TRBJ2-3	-	TGTGCCACCAGTGACGCGGGACTGCGAACAGATACGCAGTATTTT	CATSDAGLRTDTQYF
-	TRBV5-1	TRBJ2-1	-	TGCGCCAGCAGACAGGGTTTTAGTTTGGTTGAGCAGTTCTTC	CASRQGFSLVEQFF
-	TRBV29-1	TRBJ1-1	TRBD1	TGCAGCGTGGGACAGGAGCGGGCCACTGAAGCTTTCTTT	CSVGQERATEAFF
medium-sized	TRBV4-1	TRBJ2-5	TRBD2	TGCGCCAGCAGCCAAGGAGGGGTTAGCGGGGGGGCCGAAGAGACCCAGTACTTC	CASSQGGVSGGAEETQYF
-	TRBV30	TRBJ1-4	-	TGTGCCTGGAGTGCCCCCTGGACTACTAATGAAAAACTGTTTTTT	CAWSAPWTTNEKLFF
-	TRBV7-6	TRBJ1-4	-	TGTGCCAGCAGCTTTCTTGGAGATGAAAAACTGTTTTTT	CASSFLGDEKLFF
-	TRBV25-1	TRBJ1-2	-	TGTGCCAGCAGTGAGACCGGGACGGGAGTCTATGGCTACACCTTC	CASSETGTGVYGYTF
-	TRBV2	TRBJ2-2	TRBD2	TGTGCCAGCTCTGGCGGGGGGAACACCGGGGAGCTGTTTTTT	CASSGGGNTGELFF
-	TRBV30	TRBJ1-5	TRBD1	TGTGCCTGGAGCCGCGGACAGGGGAGCAATCAGCCCCAGCATTTT	CAWSRGQGSNQPQHF
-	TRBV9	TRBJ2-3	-	TGTGCCAGCAGCAGAACCCCAGTCCAGTTGGCGGGGAACACAGATACGCAGTATTTT	CASSRTPVQLAGNTDTQYF
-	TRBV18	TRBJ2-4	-	TGTGCCAGCTCACCACCGGTTTCAGGGGGTAGCGGCATTCAGTACTTC	CASSPPVSGGSGIQYF
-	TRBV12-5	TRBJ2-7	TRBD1	TGTGCTAGTGGTCACCGGACAGGTCCCTACGAGCAGTACTTC	CASGHRTGPYEQYF
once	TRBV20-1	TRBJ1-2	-	TGCAGTGCCCGCATGGCCTATGGCTACACCTTC	CSARMAYGYTF
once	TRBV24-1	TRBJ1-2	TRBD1	TGTGCCACCAGTGATTCCCCGGGACAGGGGCGCCCTCCCTATGGCTACACCTTC	CATSDSPGQGRPPYGYTF
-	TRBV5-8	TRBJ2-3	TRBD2	TGTGCCAGCAGCTCGGGACTAGCGGGGACCACAGATACGCAGTATTTT	CASSSGLAGTTDTQYF
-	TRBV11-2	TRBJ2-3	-	TGTGCCAGCAGCTTACGCGGTAATACGCAGTATTTT	CASSLRGNTQYF
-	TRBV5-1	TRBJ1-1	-	TGCGCCAGCAGTGCCGCCGGGGGGAACCCTGAAGCTTTCTTT	CASSAAGGNPEAFF
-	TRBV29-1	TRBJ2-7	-	TGCAGCGTTGGAACTTTGGGAGGCTCGCAGCAGTACTTC	CSVGTLGGSQQYF
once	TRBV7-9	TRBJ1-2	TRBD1	TGTGCCAGCAGCTTAAACAGGGGTGAGAGCTATGGCTACACCTTC	CASSLNRGESYGYTF
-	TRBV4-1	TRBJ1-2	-	TGCGCCAGCACGGAGCGAAACTCTAAAGCTAACTATGGCTACACCTTC	CASTERNSKANYGYTF
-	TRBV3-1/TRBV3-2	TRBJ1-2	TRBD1	TGTGCCAGCAGCCAAGAAGTTGGTCCGGGGAGGACAGGACCAAATCACCGCTATAACTATGGCTACACCTTC	CASSQEVGPGRTGPNHRYNYGYTF
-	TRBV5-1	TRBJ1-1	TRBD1	TGCGCCAGCAGCTTGCTAGGGGGCGGTAACACTGAAGCTTTCTTT	CASSLLGGGNTEAFF
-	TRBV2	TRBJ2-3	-	TGTGCCAGCACGCCCCGGGGAAACACAGATACGCAGTATTTT	CASTPRGNTDTQYF
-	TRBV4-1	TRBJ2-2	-	TGCGCCAGCAGCCACCTATTGGGAGGTCCCGGGGAGCTGTTTTTT	CASSHLLGGPGELFF
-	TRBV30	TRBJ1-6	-	TGTGCCTGGGACCTGGTAGGGGGGGAATCACCCCTCCACTTT	CAWDLVGGESPLHF
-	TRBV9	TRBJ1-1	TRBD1	TGTGCCAGCAGTGGACAGGGTAAGAACACTGAAGCTTTCTTT	CASSGQGKNTEAFF